This T cell receptor beta chain was obtained from a study of cytomegalovirus exposure and HLA in healthy donors. Concerning this clone: Its antigen is not known.

Notes on the study in general: Three CMV-associated chains were confirmed in vitro to be specific for CMV antigens.

Sequencing was performed with immunoSEQ multiplex PCR; in TCRdb, only in-frame clones are kept and a portion is missing. The data show 70,000 to 75,000 clones, approximately 94% seen once. CDR3 size: 16 residues. V trimming: 2 bases; J trimming: 6 bases; junction bases outside the gene matches: 5. Germline V gene sequence: CDR1 PRHDT, CDR2 FYEKMQ (reference sequence). What was sequenced was PBMCs. J is TRBJ1-4 and V is TRBV13, with 11 nucleotides matching TRBD1. The TCR was taken from a woman aged 18-35 years in good health and CMV-seropositive. CDR3 in DNA: TGTGCCAGCAGCTTATTCCCGGGACAGGGGGATGAAAAACTGTTTTTT. This sequence encodes CASSLFPGQGDEKLFF.